This TCR beta chain originates from a study of cytomegalovirus exposure and HLA in healthy donors. Study observations and caveats: Follow-up analysis seemed to connect common viral pathogens with several of the most significant clusters identified. Researchers catalogued around 150 TCR beta chains as cytomegalovirus-associated. TCR beta sequences reportedly predicted the HLA-A and HLA-B alleles of most subjects accurately.

Germline-derived CDR1 and CDR2 are MGHRA and YSYEKL. This CDR3 is 15 amino acids long. V trimming: 4 bases; J trimming: 6 bases; junction bases outside the gene matches: 9. On this clone: Its antigen is not identified.

Researchers ran the PCR with 60 Vbeta and 13 Jbeta primers. The protocol was immunoSEQ multiplex PCR, while the TCRdb copy is restricted to in-frame clones and leaves out a portion. The sample lists fewer than 200,000 clones, roughly 87% occurring once. The TCR was taken from a girl less than two years old in good health and CMV-seronegative. Sequencing was carried out using PBMCs. This chain links TRBV4-1 with TRBJ2-1, with 7 bases lining up with TRBD2. The CDR3 loop reads CASSPASGPFNEQFF. The CDR3 DNA follows: TGCGCCAGCAGCCCAGCTAGCGGCCCCTTCAATGAGCAGTTCTTC.